Here is one T cell receptor beta chain with its context. This sample is drawn from a study of blood T cell repertoires in COVID-19. On the study more broadly: Sites across the United States, Italy and Spain contributed samples from acute and convalescent COVID-19. Sources were T cells, B-cell-depleted T cells, or PBMCs; the material itself was cDNA or gDNA.

The authors' processing: Reference gene primer amplification gave estimated nucleated cell counts. Libraries were prepared by immunoSEQ multiplex PCR; TCRdb keeps only in-frame clonotypes and omits some of them. V, J and clone size were drawn from that table, and D and trimming were deduced from the DNA. The sample gives about 240,000 clones, roughly nine tenths of which show up once; 6.2% is in the top ten. Per germline, CDR1 SGHNT and CDR2 YYREEE (reference sequence). CDR3 size: 15 residues. V gave up 5 bases and J gave up 0 bases, with 13 bases separating them. The TCR was taken from a man aged 60-69 years with acute or convalescent COVID-19. Source material: peripheral blood. V and J are TRBV5-4 and TRBJ2-3; D may be TRBD2 (5 bases). The CDR3 loop reads CASSLDYPSTDTQYF. CDR3 in DNA: TGTGCCAGCAGTCTTGACTACCCCAGCACAGATACGCAGTATTTT.